This TCR beta chain was sequenced for a study of blood T cell repertoires in COVID-19. In the study overall: Samples came from the United States, Italy and Spain, spanning acute and convalescent COVID-19.

The germline gives CDR1 LGHNA, CDR2 YSLEER. Trimming took 4 bases from V and 0 from J; bases not matched to a gene: 12. There are 18 residues in the CDR3. How the authors handled the data: The authors estimated nucleated cell counts from reference gene primer amplification. Using immunoSEQ multiplex PCR, the repertoire was profiled, and TCRdb retains in-frame clones only, with some absent. V, J and clone size are those of that table, while D and trimming were read from the DNA. The data hold roughly 63,000 clones, with more than 80% observed a single time. This TCR was recovered from a man between 60 and 75 years old with acute or convalescent COVID-19. The specimen sequenced was peripheral blood. This sequence joins TRBV4-3 and TRBJ2-1, with 7 bases fitting TRBD2. In nucleotides, the CDR3 is TGCGCCAGCAGCCCAGCCGGCGGGAGAGGGAGCTCCTACAATGAGCAGTTCTTC. It is translated as CASSPAGGRGSSYNEQFF.